This is a list of T cell receptor beta chains from one sample in a study of CD8 T cells in Susac syndrome. TCRdb re-called the immunoSEQ multiplex PCR reads through MiXCR, storing one row per CDR3 protein. The profile covers about 300,000 distinct CDR3 sequences, with approximately 85% appearing a single time and approximately 0.2% taken by the ten largest. Sample: CD8+ T cells from PBMCs. Receptor source: a human donor with multiple sclerosis. Both conserved end residues are part of each CDR3.

v_call cdr3_aa
TRBV27 CASSSLTGLYEQYF
TRBV20-1 CSAFRFVSSYEQYF
TRBV19 CASSISGSDQPQHF
TRBV7-9 CASSPTGDRLIYGYTF
TRBV5-4 CASIHPQGAGYTF
TRBV27 CASSLRRGPVDGEAFF
TRBV19 CASSAGREYSNQPQHF
TRBV27 CASNLLAGAAETQYF
TRBV19 CASSMGSWNNEQFF
TRBV7-9 CASSFSLASGELFF
TRBV13 CASSLIEGGPGYNEQFF
TRBV30 CAWSGGTELFF
TRBV30 CARGRLAGREQFF
TRBV12-3/TRBV12-4 CASRGPSGFTGELFF
TRBV7-3 CASSFSGADNEQFF
TRBV5-6 CASSKASGTEQYF
TRBV16 CASSVDWNTEAFF
TRBV6-2/TRBV6-3 CASSYWYGYTF
TRBV4-3 CASSQESHDQPQHF
TRBV24-1 CATSPGTRHNEQFF
TRBV20-1 CSARAPGEWQTQYF
TRBV4-3 CASSQKAGDGANEQFF
TRBV28 CASRSLAGRSLNEQFF
TRBV5-6 CASSLDQEGAYNEQFF
TRBV4-3 CASSPIEGRIGDTQYF
TRBV12-3/TRBV12-4 CASSPTPTGETQYF
TRBV27 CASSFHFSGRSSYEQYF
TRBV6-5 CASSYPGYEQYF
TRBV7-9 CASSLAPGPEEQFF